Following are 29 T cell receptor beta chains from one sample sequenced in a study of cytomegalovirus exposure and HLA in healthy donors (dated by TCRdb to between 2016 and 2019). Library generation was performed with the immunoSEQ multiplex PCR assay. For the multiplex PCR, a mixture combining 60 forward primers for TCR Vbeta segments and 13 reverse primers for TCR Jbeta segments was used. Not all clones reach the TCRdb copy of this immuneACCESS table, which keeps in-frame sequences only. Checked studies attribute under half of the gap to unresolved V genes and leave the rest unexplained. This sample is represented by under 200,000 clones; around 78% of them were singletons. Approximately 2% of the sample belongs to the ten largest clones. Sequenced: PBMCs. These receptors came from a woman between 25 and 40 years old in good health and CMV-seropositive.

The V call is TRBV7-2, the J call TRBJ2-4; 8 bases align to TRBD1. Germline V lookup: CDR1 SGHTA, CDR2 FQGNSA. J gave up 0 bases and V 6 bases, and 13 bases lay outside the gene matches. This CDR3 is 18 amino acids long. The CDR3 here is CASSSPDRAELAKNIQYF. CDR3 DNA: TGTGCCAGCAGTAGCCCGGACAGGGCTGAACTAGCCAAAAACATTCAGTACTTC.

The count of this clone is one. V is TRBV9 and J is TRBJ1-3, with D possibly TRBD1 on 5 matching bases. Germline CDR1 SGDLS, CDR2 YYNGEE. Trimming pared 0 bases from V and 1 base from J, leaving 8 bases between. The CDR3 has 15 residues. CDR3 sequence reads: CASSVDTGSGNTIYF. CDR3 DNA sequence: TGTGCCAGCAGCGTAGACACAGGTTCTGGAAACACCATATATTTT.

V and J are TRBV7-9 and TRBJ2-5; TRBD1 matches 9 bases. The CDR3 totals 16 residues. Trimming took 4 bases from V and 5 from J; bases not matched to a gene: 11. The germline gives CDR1 SEHNR, CDR2 FQNEAQ (reference sequence). The CDR3 reads CASSSLPGQGLETQYF. As DNA, the CDR3 is TGTGCCAGCAGCTCCCTACCAGGACAGGGGCTTGAGACCCAGTACTTC.

This clone has just a few counts. CDR3 sequence (DNA): TGTGCCATCAGTGACCCTAGACTAGCGGGAGAGACCCAGTACTTC. As protein: CAISDPRLAGETQYF. This sequence joins TRBV10-3 and TRBJ2-5, with 10 bases matching TRBD2. The germline V gene encodes CDR1 ENHRY and CDR2 SYGVKD. The J segment lost 4 bases and the V segment lost 3 bases, leaving 5 bases of the junction unmatched. CDR3 length: 15 amino acids.

The chain has TRBV7-9 and TRBJ2-5, with 9 nucleotides matching TRBD2. The CDR3 contains 16 residues. Germline V gene sequence: CDR1 SEHNR, CDR2 FQNEAQ (reference sequence). J lost 6 bases, V lost 1 base, and 9 bases had no gene match. The CDR3 spells CASSLVGAGGPKTQYF. In DNA form, the CDR3 reads TGTGCCAGCAGCTTAGTCGGGGCGGGGGGGCCGAAGACCCAGTACTTC.

The J gene is TRBJ2-1, the V gene TRBV30; 9 nucleotides match TRBD1. The V and J ends lost 1 base and 3 bases, in that order; junction bases with no gene match: 7. Germline CDR1 reads GTSNPN; CDR2 reads SVGIG (reference sequence). The CDR3 length is 16 residues. CDR3 DNA sequence: TGTGCCTGGAGTGAACCCGGGACAGGGTTCTACAATGAGCAGTTCTTC. This sequence encodes CAWSEPGTGFYNEQFF.

The gene calls are TRBV7-2 and TRBJ1-1, with 7 bases lining up with TRBD1. The V gene end was trimmed by 7 bases and the J gene end by 10 bases; junction bases not matched to a gene: 6. The CDR3 is 11 residues long. Germline CDR1 and CDR2: SGHTA and FQGNSA. The chain's CDR3 is CASNEGAGAFF. The CDR3 nucleotides are TGTGCCAGCAACGAGGGGGCTGGAGCTTTCTTT.

The CDR3 DNA reads TGTGCCAGCAGCCTTGCCTTGGGGCAGAACACTGAAGCTTTCTTT. It yields the protein CASSLALGQNTEAFF. The V and J genes are TRBV5-4 and TRBJ1-1; a weak D match, TRBD1 (5 bases). This CDR3 is built from 15 residues. The germline gives CDR1 SGHNT, CDR2 YYREEE (reference sequence). V was pared by 4 bases and J by 1 base, with 14 bases between.

The V call is TRBV7-2, the J call TRBJ2-7, with a weak D call TRBD2 (6 bases). Germline V gives CDR1 SGHTA, CDR2 FQGNSA. V was trimmed by 4 bases and J by 7 bases, leaving 20 bases between them. CDR3 length: 15 residues. In DNA, the CDR3 is TGTGCCAGCAGCTCCTCAGTAGGAGGGTTGAGGGAGCAGTACTTC. Its protein is CASSSSVGGLREQYF.

This chain links TRBV6-6 with TRBJ1-1; 7 nucleotides line up with TRBD1. Trimming cost V 5 bases and J 1 base; bases outside gene matches: 10. This CDR3 region has 16 residues. Germline lookup yields CDR1 MNHNY and CDR2 SVGAGI (reference sequence). CDR3 nucleotides: TGTGCCAGCAGTCTCTCTTCCGGGACAGCGAACACTGAAGCTTTCTTT. It codes for CASSLSSGTANTEAFF.

The gene calls are TRBV29-1 and TRBJ1-2; possibly TRBD1 for D (6 bases). The germline CDR1 and CDR2 sequences are SQVTM and ANQGSEA. V dropped 3 bases and J dropped 2 bases, with 7 bases sitting between them. CDR3 size: 12 residues. The CDR3 protein is CSVEDRNYGYTF. CDR3 coding DNA: TGCAGCGTTGAGGACAGAAACTATGGCTACACCTTC.

This chain uses TRBV29-1 with TRBJ2-1, with TRBD2 matching 10 bases. The CDR3 loop spans 13 amino acids. CDR1 SQVTM and CDR2 ANQGSEA come from the germline V gene. V lost 3 bases to trimming and J lost 4 bases; unmatched junction nucleotides: 0. The CDR3 coding sequence is TGCAGCGTTGAGACTAGCGGGTACAATGAGCAGTTCTTC. Its translation is CSVETSGYNEQFF.

This chain uses TRBV28 with TRBJ2-7; D is possibly TRBD1 (6 bases). With 6 bases removed from V and 2 bases from J, the gap between germline ends came to 11 bases. Germline V gives CDR1 MDHEN, CDR2 SYDVKM. The CDR3 is made up of 13 amino acids. The CDR3 DNA reads as TGTGCCAGCAGGGGGACACTGGCCTACGAGCAGTACTTC. Its protein is CASRGTLAYEQYF. Complete variable domain (other parts from reference TRBV28 and TRBJ2-7): DVKVTQSSRYLVKRTGEKVFLECVQDMDHENMFWYRQDPGLGLRLIYFSYDVKMKEKGDIPEGYSVSREKKERFSLILESASTNQTSMYLCASRGTLAYEQYFGPGTRLTVT.

The chain links TRBV19 to TRBJ1-1; TRBD1 matches at 10 bases. The germline V gene encodes CDR1 LNHDA and CDR2 SQIVND (reference sequence). V shed 5 bases, J shed 6 bases, and the junction held 6 bases outside the gene matches. The CDR3 has 14 residues. The DNA of the CDR3 is TGTGCCAGTAGTCTGACAGGGGGCACGGCTGAAGCTTTCTTT. It is translated as CASSLTGGTAEAFF.

The chain is built from TRBV30 and TRBJ2-7, with 9 bases that match TRBD2. Germline V lookup: CDR1 GTSNPN, CDR2 SVGIG (reference sequence). J was trimmed by 6 bases and V by 2 bases; bases with no gene match: 8. The CDR3 extends over 14 amino acids. This CDR3 is CAWSWLAGMGEQYF. The CDR3 nucleotides read TGTGCCTGGAGTTGGCTAGCGGGAATGGGCGAGCAGTACTTC.

V usage is TRBV5-5 and J usage is TRBJ1-5; possible D gene TRBD1, 5 bases. Per the germline V gene, CDR1 is SGHKS and CDR2 is YYEKEE (reference sequence). The CDR3 is made up of 15 amino acids. V was cut by 5 bases and J by 2 bases, with 14 bases left in between. In DNA form, the CDR3 reads TGTGCCAGCAGTCGTAATCGGGGGGGCAATCAGCCCCAGCATTTT. Protein product: CASSRNRGGNQPQHF.

J is TRBJ2-7 and V is TRBV30, with 10 bases fitting TRBD1. The CDR3 loop spans 14 amino acids. The ends lost 0 bases at V and 3 bases at J; junction bases unmatched: 2. Germline CDR1 and CDR2: GTSNPN and SVGIG (reference sequence). CDR3 sequence reads: CAWSVRTGGYEQYF. The CDR3 DNA is TGTGCCTGGAGTGTCCGGACAGGGGGCTACGAGCAGTACTTC.

This chain joins TRBV9 and TRBJ2-7; 16 bases agree with TRBD2. CDR1 and CDR2 from the germline V gene are SGDLS and YYNGEE. CDR3 size: 16 residues. Losses at the gene ends were 4 bases for V and 5 bases for J; bases not matched to a gene: 6. Here the CDR3 DNA reads TGTGCCAGCAGCCCAGGGACTAGCGGGAGGGGGCACGAGCAGTACTTC. Translating gives CASSPGTSGRGHEQYF. Full variable domain (remainder filled in from reference TRBV9 and TRBJ2-7): DSGVTQTPKHLITATGQRVTLRCSPRSGDLSVYWYQQSLDQGLQFLIQYYNGEERAKGNILERFSAQQFPDLHSELNLSSLELGDSALYFCASSPGTSGRGHEQYFGPGTRLTVT.

This clone was counted between two and nine times. This CDR3 reads CASSPSAYNEQFF. The CDR3, as DNA: TGTGCCAGCAGTCCGTCCGCCTACAATGAGCAGTTCTTC. The rearrangement uses TRBV7-9 and TRBJ2-1; D unresolved. Per the germline V gene, CDR1 is SEHNR and CDR2 is FQNEAQ (reference sequence). This CDR3 has 13 residues. Trimming took 6 bases from V and 2 from J, leaving 8 bases between them.

The V call is TRBV7-2, the J call TRBJ2-3; TRBD2 might be the D (6 bases). Germline V gives CDR1 SGHTA, CDR2 FQGNSA. V lost 3 bases and J 2 bases, leaving 9 bases between the germline ends. This CDR3 contains 14 residues. The CDR3, as DNA: TGTGCCAGCAGCTTGGGGACTTACACAGATACGCAGTATTTT. It specifies CASSLGTYTDTQYF.

The rearrangement joins TRBV28 to TRBJ1-5; 7 bases line up with TRBD1. The V and J ends lost 10 bases and 7 bases, in that order; junction bases with no gene match: 13. From germline, CDR1 is MDHEN and CDR2 SYDVKM. The CDR3 is made up of 14 amino acids. The DNA of the CDR3 is TGTGCCACAAGCACGAGACAGGGCTTACAGCCCCAGCATTTT. This sequence encodes CATSTRQGLQPQHF.

This chain joins TRBV19 and TRBJ2-1, with TRBD1 matching over 8 bases. The CDR3 spans 15 residues. Germline V gives CDR1 LNHDA, CDR2 SQIVND (reference sequence). The J segment lost 2 bases and the V segment lost 6 bases, leaving 6 bases of the junction unmatched. CDR3 region: CASSGGQGTYNEQFF. CDR3 DNA: TGTGCCAGTAGCGGAGGACAGGGCACCTACAATGAGCAGTTCTTC.

CDR3 sequence: CSAPGQGAGGYTF. CDR3 bases: TGCAGCGCCCCCGGACAGGGGGCGGGGGGCTACACCTTC. This chain uses TRBV29-1 with TRBJ1-2; 11 bases fit TRBD1. The germline CDR1 and CDR2 sequences are SQVTM and ANQGSEA. CDR3 length: 13 residues. The V segment lost 7 bases and the J segment 8 bases; nucleotides outside the gene matches: 9.

The V and J genes are TRBV7-6 and TRBJ2-5, with 13 nucleotides matching TRBD2. This CDR3 is built from 18 residues. Germline lookup yields CDR1 SGHVS and CDR2 FNYEAQ. Trimming cost V 5 bases and J 1 base; bases outside gene matches: 10. The CDR3 spells CASSPRTSGGASQETQYF. In DNA form, the CDR3 reads TGTGCCAGCAGCCCGAGGACTAGCGGGGGAGCCAGCCAAGAGACCCAGTACTTC. Looking up the rest from reference TRBV7-6 and TRBJ2-5 gives the full variable domain: GAGVSQSPRYKVTKRGQDVALRCDPISGHVSLYWYRQALGQGPEFLTYFNYEAQQDKSGLPNDRFSAERPEGSISTLTIQRTEQRDSAMYRCASSPRTSGGASQETQYFGPGTRLLVL.

The J gene is TRBJ2-1, the V gene TRBV5-1; the match to TRBD2 covers 9 bases. V shed 2 bases and J 2 bases; nucleotides not matched to a gene: 5. Germline CDR1 reads SGHRS; CDR2 reads YFSETQ. CDR3 length: 16 residues. In nucleotides, the CDR3 is TGCGCCAGCAGCTTACGCGGGGGGGCGGCCTACAATGAGCAGTTCTTC. Protein: CASSLRGGAAYNEQFF. The complete variable domain, with remaining parts taken from reference TRBV5-1 and TRBJ2-1, reads KAGVTQTPRYLIKTRGQQVTLSCSPISGHRSVSWYQQTPGQGLQFLFEYFSETQRNKGNFPGRFSGRQFSNSRSEMNVSTLELGDSALYLCASSLRGGAAYNEQFFGPGTRLTVL.

This clone has more than one count but fewer than ten. This sequence joins TRBV19 and TRBJ1-4; TRBD1 agrees at 9 bases. Unmatched junction bases numbered 7, after V lost 4 bases and J lost 7 bases. CDR1 is LNHDA and CDR2 is SQIVND in the germline V gene (reference sequence). The CDR3 length is 15 residues. CDR3 protein: CASSSRTGGTEKLFF. CDR3 nucleotides: TGTGCCAGTAGTAGCCGAACAGGGGGCACTGAAAAACTGTTTTTT.

The gene calls are TRBV25-1 and TRBJ2-1; D possibly corresponds to TRBD2 (5 bases). The CDR3 spans 14 residues. Trimming removed 7 bases from V and 7 bases from J, with 17 bases in between. Germline CDR1 MGHDK, CDR2 SYGVNS. CDR3 amino acids: CASTGKIGGNEQFF. DNA of the CDR3: TGTGCCAGCACCGGTAAGATAGGAGGTAATGAGCAGTTCTTC.

This chain links TRBV7-9 with TRBJ2-3; 11 bases are a match to TRBD1. In germline, CDR1 is SEHNR, CDR2 FQNEAQ (reference sequence). The CDR3 is 18 residues long. V was pared by 5 bases and J by 1 base, with 11 bases of the junction left unmatched. CDR3: CASSPGTGGLWGTDTQYF. The CDR3 bases are TGTGCCAGCAGCCCTGGGACAGGGGGACTGTGGGGCACAGATACGCAGTATTTT.

This chain connects TRBV28 to TRBJ1-2, with 8 bases that match TRBD1. The CDR3 extends over 11 amino acids. Germline loops: CDR1 MDHEN, CDR2 SYDVKM. The V and J ends lost 10 bases and 7 bases, in that order; junction bases with no gene match: 5. CDR3 in DNA: TGTGCCACCGACAGGGGCCGTGGCTACACCTTC. Translated, it gives CATDRGRGYTF.